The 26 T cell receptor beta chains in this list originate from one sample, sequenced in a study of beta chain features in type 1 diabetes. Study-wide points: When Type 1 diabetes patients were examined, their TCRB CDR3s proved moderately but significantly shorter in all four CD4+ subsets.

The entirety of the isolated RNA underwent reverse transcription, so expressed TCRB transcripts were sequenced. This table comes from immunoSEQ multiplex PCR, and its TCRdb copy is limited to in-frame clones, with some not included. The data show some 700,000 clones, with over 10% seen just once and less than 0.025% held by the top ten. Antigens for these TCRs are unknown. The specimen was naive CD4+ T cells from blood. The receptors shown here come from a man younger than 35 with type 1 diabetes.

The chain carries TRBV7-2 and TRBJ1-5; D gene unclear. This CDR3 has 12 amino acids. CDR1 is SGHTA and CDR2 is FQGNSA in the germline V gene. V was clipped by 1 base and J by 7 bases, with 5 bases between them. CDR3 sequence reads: CASSLDPQPQHF. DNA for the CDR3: TGTGCCAGCAGCTTAGACCCACAGCCCCAGCATTTT.

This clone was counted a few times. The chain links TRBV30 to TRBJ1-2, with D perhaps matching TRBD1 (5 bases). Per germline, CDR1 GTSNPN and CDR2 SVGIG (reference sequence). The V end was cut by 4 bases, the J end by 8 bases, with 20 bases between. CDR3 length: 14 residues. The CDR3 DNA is TGTGCCTGGAAACGGCCAGGGCTGGAGTGGGGCTACACCTTC. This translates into CAWKRPGLEWGYTF.

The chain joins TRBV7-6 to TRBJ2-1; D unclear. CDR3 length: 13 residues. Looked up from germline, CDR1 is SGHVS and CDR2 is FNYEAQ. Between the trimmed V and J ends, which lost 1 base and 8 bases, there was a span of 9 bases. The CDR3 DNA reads TGTGCCAGCAGCTTAGTCCTTGGGGATGAGCAGTTCTTC. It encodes CASSLVLGDEQFF.

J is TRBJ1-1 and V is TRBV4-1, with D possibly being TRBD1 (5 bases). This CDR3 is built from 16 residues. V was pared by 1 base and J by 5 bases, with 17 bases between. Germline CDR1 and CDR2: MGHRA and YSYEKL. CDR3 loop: CASSQARRGDGTEAFF. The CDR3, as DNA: TGCGCCAGCAGCCAAGCTCGGCGGGGGGATGGGACTGAAGCTTTCTTT.

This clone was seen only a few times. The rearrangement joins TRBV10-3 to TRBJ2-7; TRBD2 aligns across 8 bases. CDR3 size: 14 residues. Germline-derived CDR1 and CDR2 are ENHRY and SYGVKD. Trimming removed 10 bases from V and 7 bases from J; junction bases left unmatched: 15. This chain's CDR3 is CATLRERGTEEQYF. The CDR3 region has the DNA TGTGCCACCCTACGGGAGCGGGGGACGGAAGAGCAGTACTTC.

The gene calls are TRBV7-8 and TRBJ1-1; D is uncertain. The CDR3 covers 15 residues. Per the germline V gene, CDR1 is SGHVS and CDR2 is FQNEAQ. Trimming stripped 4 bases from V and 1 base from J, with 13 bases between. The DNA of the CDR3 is TGTGCCAGCAGCTATAGGGAGGGAGAGAACACTGAAGCTTTCTTT. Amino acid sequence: CASSYREGENTEAFF.

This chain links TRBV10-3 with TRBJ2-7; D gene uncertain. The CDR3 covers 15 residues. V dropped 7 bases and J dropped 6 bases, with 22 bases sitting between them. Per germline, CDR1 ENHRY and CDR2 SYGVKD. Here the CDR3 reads CAITPRRSFDGEQYF. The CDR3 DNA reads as TGTGCCATCACGCCCCGCCGGTCTTTCGACGGCGAGCAGTACTTC.

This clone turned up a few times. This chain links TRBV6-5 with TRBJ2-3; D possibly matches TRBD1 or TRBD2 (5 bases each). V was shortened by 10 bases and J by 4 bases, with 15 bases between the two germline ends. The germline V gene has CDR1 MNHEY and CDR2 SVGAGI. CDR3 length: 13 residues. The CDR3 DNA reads TGTGCCACCGCGGAGGTAGGGGCAGATACGCAGTATTTT. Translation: CATAEVGADTQYF.

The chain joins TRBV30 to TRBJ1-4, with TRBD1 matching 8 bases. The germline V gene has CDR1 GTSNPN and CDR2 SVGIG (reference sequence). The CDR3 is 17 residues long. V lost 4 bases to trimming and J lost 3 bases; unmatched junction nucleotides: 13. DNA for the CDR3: TGTGCCTGGACCCGCCTTCCCTCGACAGGGGCTAATGAAAAACTGTTTTTT. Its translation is CAWTRLPSTGANEKLFF.

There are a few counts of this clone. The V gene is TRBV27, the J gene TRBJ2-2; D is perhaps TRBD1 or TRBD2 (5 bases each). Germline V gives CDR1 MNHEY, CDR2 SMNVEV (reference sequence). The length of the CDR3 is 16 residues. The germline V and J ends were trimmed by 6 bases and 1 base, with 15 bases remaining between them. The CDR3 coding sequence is TGTGCCAGCAGATCCCAAGGTGGGGGGAACACCGGGGAGCTGTTTTTT. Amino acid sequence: CASRSQGGGNTGELFF.

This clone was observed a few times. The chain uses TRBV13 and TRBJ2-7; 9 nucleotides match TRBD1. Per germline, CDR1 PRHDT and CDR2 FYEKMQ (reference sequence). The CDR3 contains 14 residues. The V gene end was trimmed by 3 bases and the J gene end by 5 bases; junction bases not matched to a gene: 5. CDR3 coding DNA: TGTGCCAGCAGCTTCAGGGACAGGGTGGACGAGCAGTACTTC. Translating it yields CASSFRDRVDEQYF.

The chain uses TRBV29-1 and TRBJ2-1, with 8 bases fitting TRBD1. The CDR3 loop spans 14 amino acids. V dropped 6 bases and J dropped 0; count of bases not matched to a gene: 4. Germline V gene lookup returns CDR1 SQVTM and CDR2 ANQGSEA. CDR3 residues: CSVLTGGSYNEQFF. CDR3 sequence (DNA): TGCAGCGTACTAACAGGGGGCTCCTACAATGAGCAGTTCTTC.

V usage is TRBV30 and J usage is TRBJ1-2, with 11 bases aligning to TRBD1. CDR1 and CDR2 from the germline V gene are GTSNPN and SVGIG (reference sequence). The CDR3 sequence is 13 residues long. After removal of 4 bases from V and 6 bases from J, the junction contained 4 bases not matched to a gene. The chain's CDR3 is CAWTPGQGDGYTF. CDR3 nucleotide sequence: TGTGCCTGGACGCCGGGACAGGGGGATGGCTACACCTTC.

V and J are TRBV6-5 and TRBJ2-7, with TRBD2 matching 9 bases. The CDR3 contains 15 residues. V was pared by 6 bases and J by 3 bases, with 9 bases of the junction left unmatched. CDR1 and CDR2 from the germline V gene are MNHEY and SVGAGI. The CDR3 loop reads CASRSSGGVFYEQYF. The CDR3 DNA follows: TGTGCCAGCAGGAGTAGCGGGGGAGTCTTCTACGAGCAGTACTTC.

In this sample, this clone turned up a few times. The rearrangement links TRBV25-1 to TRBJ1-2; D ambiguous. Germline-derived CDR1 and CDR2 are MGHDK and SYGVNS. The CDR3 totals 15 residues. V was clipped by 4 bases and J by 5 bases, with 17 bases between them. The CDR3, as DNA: TGTGCCAGCAGTGCCCCCAGTGATCTTGGGTATGGCTACACCTTC. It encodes CASSAPSDLGYGYTF.

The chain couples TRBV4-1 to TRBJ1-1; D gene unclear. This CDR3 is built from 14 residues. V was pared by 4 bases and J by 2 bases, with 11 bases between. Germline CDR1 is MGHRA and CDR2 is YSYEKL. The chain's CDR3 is CASSPGLGNTEAFF. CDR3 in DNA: TGCGCCAGCAGCCCGGGTTTGGGAAACACTGAAGCTTTCTTT.

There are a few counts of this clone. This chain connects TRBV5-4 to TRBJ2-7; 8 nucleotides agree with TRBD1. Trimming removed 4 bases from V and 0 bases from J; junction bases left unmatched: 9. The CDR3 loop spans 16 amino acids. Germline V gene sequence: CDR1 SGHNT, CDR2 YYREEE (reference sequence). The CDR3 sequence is CASSVRGQESSYEQYF. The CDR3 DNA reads TGTGCCAGCAGCGTGCGGGGACAGGAGAGCTCCTACGAGCAGTACTTC.

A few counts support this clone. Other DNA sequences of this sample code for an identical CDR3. The CDR3 DNA is TGTGCCAGCAGTTACGGGGGGTCGAGCACAGATACGCAGTATTTT. Translation gives CASSYGGSSTDTQYF. This chain connects TRBV6-5 to TRBJ2-3; weak D call: TRBD2 (6 bases). V was trimmed by 2 bases and J by 0 bases, leaving 9 bases between them. CDR3 length: 15 residues. Germline CDR1 is MNHEY and CDR2 is SVGAGI.

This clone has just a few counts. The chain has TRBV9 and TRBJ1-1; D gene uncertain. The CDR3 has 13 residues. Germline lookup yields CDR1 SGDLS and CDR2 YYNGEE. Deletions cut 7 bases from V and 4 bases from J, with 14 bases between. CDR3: CASSGVPATEAFF. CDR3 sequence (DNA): TGTGCCAGCTCCGGGGTCCCAGCCACTGAAGCTTTCTTT.

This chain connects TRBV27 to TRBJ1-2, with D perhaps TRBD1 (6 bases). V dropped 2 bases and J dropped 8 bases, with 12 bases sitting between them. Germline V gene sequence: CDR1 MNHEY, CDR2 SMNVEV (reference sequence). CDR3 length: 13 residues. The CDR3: CASSLQGKLGYTF. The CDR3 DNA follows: TGTGCCAGCAGTTTACAGGGGAAGTTGGGCTACACCTTC.

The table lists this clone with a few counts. The CDR3 DNA reads as TGTGCCAGCAGCTTAGGGGGACAGGGTCCAGAGACCCAGTACTTC. Residues: CASSLGGQGPETQYF. The V gene is TRBV11-1, the J gene TRBJ2-5; 9 nucleotides match TRBD1. The CDR3 is 15 residues long. Unmatched junction bases numbered 4, after V lost 1 base and J lost 4 bases. In germline, CDR1 is SGHAT, CDR2 FQDESV (reference sequence).

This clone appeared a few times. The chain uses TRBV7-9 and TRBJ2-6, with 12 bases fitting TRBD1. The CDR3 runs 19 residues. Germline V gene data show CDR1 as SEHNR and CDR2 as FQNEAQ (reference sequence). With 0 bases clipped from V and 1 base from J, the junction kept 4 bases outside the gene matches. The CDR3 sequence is CASSLAGTGGFSGANVLTF. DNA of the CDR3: TGTGCCAGCAGCTTAGCGGGGACAGGGGGCTTTTCTGGGGCCAACGTCCTGACTTTC.

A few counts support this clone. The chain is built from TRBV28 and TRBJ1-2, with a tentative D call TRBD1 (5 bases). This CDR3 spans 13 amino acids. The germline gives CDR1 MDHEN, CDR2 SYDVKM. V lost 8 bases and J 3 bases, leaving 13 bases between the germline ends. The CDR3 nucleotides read TGTGCCAGCGTTCCCGGGACGGACTATGGCTACACCTTC. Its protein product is CASVPGTDYGYTF.

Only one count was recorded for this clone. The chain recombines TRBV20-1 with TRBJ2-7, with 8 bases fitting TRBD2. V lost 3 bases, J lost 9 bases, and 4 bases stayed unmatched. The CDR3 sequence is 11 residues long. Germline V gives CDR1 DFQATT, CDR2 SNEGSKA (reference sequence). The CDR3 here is CSASSGGVQYF. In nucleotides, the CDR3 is TGCAGTGCTAGTTCCGGGGGGGTGCAGTACTTC.

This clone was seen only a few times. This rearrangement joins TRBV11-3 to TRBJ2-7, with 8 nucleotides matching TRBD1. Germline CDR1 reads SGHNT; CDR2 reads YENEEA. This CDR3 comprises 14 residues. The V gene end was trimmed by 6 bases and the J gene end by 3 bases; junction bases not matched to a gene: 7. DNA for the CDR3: TGTGCCAGCAGTCTCCGGACAGGGAGCTACGAGCAGTACTTC. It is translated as CASSLRTGSYEQYF. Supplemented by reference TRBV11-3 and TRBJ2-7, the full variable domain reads EAGVVQSPRYKIIEKKQPVAFWCNPISGHNTLYWYLQNLGQGPELLIRYENEEAVDDSQLPKDRFSAERLKGVDSTLKIQPAELGDSAVYLCASSLRTGSYEQYFGPGTRLTVT.

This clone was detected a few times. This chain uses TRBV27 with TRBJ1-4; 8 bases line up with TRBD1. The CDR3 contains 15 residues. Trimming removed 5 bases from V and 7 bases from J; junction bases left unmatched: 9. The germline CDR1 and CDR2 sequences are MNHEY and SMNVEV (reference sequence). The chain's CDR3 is CASSHQGAATEKLFF. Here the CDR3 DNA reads TGTGCCAGCAGTCACCAGGGGGCAGCGACTGAAAAACTGTTTTTT. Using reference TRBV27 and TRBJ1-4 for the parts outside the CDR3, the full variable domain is EAQVTQNPRYLITVTGKKLTVTCSQNMNHEYMSWYRQDPGLGLRQIYYSMNVEVTDKGDVPEGYKVSRKEKRNFPLILESPSPNQTSLYFCASSHQGAATEKLFFGSGTQLSVL.